The rows below give T cell receptor beta chains drawn from one sample of a study of blood T cell repertoires in COVID-19. TCRdb's copy holds only in-frame clones and misses some; the assay was immunoSEQ multiplex PCR. The sample lists more than 150,000 clones, approximately 85% seen once, with around 9.8% in the top ten. Sequenced material: peripheral blood. These receptors were obtained from a woman older than 75 with acute or convalescent COVID-19. The CDR3 runs from the conserved cysteine through the conserved F or W. D genes are given only for firm matches. Clone size is given for some rows only: seen once, a few or many times, or a class if the clone is expanded.

d_gene,v_gene,j_gene,abundance,CDR3aa,CDR3nt
NA,TRBV10-3,TRBJ1-2,few,CAIKETVYYGYTF,TGTGCCATAAAAGAAACAGTTTACTATGGCTACACCTTC
NA,TRBV2,TRBJ1-1,NA,CAGRTGGSSEAFF,TGTGCCGGCCGGACGGGAGGGAGTTCTGAAGCTTTCTTT
TRBD2,TRBV24-1,TRBJ2-7,NA,CATSDPQPRGGMGEQYF,TGTGCCACCAGTGATCCCCAACCCCGCGGGGGGATGGGTGAGCAGTACTTC
NA,TRBV6-8,TRBJ2-3,NA,CASSEDSTPTDTQYF,TGTGCCAGCAGTGAAGACTCTACGCCCACAGATACGCAGTATTTT
NA,TRBV3-1/TRBV3-2,TRBJ1-5,NA,CASSQDTQLNQPQHF,TGTGCCAGCAGCCAAGATACACAGCTTAATCAGCCCCAGCATTTT
NA,TRBV4-2,TRBJ1-1,NA,CASSQEGPGSSTEAFF,TGTGCCAGCAGCCAAGAGGGTCCAGGGTCAAGCACTGAAGCTTTCTTT
NA,TRBV7-8,TRBJ2-3,NA,CASSPSRNYLGDTQYF,TGTGCCAGCAGCCCTTCGAGGAACTACCTTGGAGATACGCAGTATTTT
NA,TRBV14,TRBJ2-1,NA,CASSQSGLYNEQFF,TGTGCCAGCAGCCAAAGCGGTCTCTACAATGAGCAGTTCTTC
TRBD1,TRBV29-1,TRBJ2-7,NA,CSVVVGQGYDEQYF,TGCAGCGTTGTAGTCGGACAGGGGTACGACGAGCAGTACTTC
TRBD1,TRBV5-4,TRBJ1-2,NA,CASSLIGTGGDYGYTF,TGTGCCAGCAGCTTGATCGGGACAGGGGGAGACTATGGCTACACCTTC
TRBD2,TRBV7-8,TRBJ2-7,NA,CASSSIAGSSYEQYF,TGTGCCAGCAGCTCAATAGCGGGGAGCTCCTACGAGCAGTACTTC
TRBD1,TRBV5-1,TRBJ1-1,NA,CASSWTGEGTEAFF,TGCGCCAGCAGCTGGACAGGGGAAGGCACTGAAGCTTTCTTT
NA,TRBV6-4,TRBJ1-2,NA,CASSDSTGSPPYTF,TGTGCCAGCAGTGACTCGACAGGATCCCCCCCCTACACCTTC
TRBD1,TRBV2,TRBJ2-2,NA,CASDREGSGELFF,TGTGCCAGCGACAGGGAAGGATCCGGGGAGCTGTTTTTT
NA,TRBV14,TRBJ1-2,few,CASSQDLQGNYGYTF,TGTGCCAGCAGCCAAGATCTTCAGGGTAACTATGGCTACACCTTC
NA,TRBV27,TRBJ1-4,NA,CASSNWGEGSEKLFF,TGTGCCAGCAGCAACTGGGGGGAAGGGAGTGAAAAACTGTTTTTT
TRBD2,TRBV19,TRBJ2-1,NA,CASSPGREGYNEQFF,TGTGCCAGTAGTCCCGGGCGGGAGGGTTACAATGAGCAGTTCTTC
TRBD2,TRBV19,TRBJ2-3,NA,CASTETSATDTQYF,TGTGCCAGTACAGAGACTAGCGCAACAGATACGCAGTATTTT
TRBD2,TRBV30,TRBJ2-7,NA,CAWRKSSGLYEQYF,TGTGCCTGGAGAAAGTCTAGCGGGTTATACGAGCAGTACTTC
NA,TRBV18,TRBJ1-6,NA,CASSPSFTGYNSPLHF,TGTGCCAGCTCACCATCGTTCACAGGCTATAATTCACCCCTCCACTTT
TRBD1,TRBV7-8,TRBJ1-1,NA,CASSTGQGMNTEAFF,TGTGCCAGCAGCACCGGACAGGGAATGAACACTGAAGCTTTCTTT
TRBD1,TRBV3-1/TRBV3-2,TRBJ1-2,NA,CASTGTGDGYTF,TGTGCCAGCACCGGGACAGGGGATGGCTACACCTTC
NA,TRBV25-1,TRBJ1-4,NA,CASKNGRGNASNEKLFF,TGTGCCAGTAAGAATGGGAGGGGGAATGCTTCTAATGAAAAACTGTTTTTT
NA,TRBV6-5,TRBJ2-5,NA,CASWEIHQETQYF,TGTGCCAGCTGGGAGATACACCAAGAGACCCAGTACTTC
NA,TRBV7-3,TRBJ2-3,NA,CASGLSGTGIDTQYF,TGTGCCAGCGGACTATCCGGGACGGGTATAGATACGCAGTATTTT
TRBD1,TRBV7-2,TRBJ1-6,NA,CASSLVFGTAGNSPLHF,TGTGCCAGCAGCTTAGTCTTTGGGACAGCAGGAAATTCACCCCTCCACTTT
TRBD1,TRBV29-1,TRBJ2-3,NA,CSVLDRGPTDTQYF,TGCAGCGTATTGGACAGGGGACCCACAGATACGCAGTATTTT
NA,TRBV11-2,TRBJ2-5,NA,CASSPLGVRETQYF,TGTGCCAGCAGCCCCCTAGGGGTTCGGGAGACCCAGTACTTC
TRBD1,TRBV10-3,TRBJ1-1,NA,CAISQGAREVEAFF,TGTGCCATCAGTCAGGGGGCTCGGGAGGTTGAAGCTTTCTTT
NA,TRBV4-3,TRBJ1-5,few,CASSQDFQDNQPQHF,TGCGCCAGCAGCCAAGATTTCCAGGACAATCAGCCCCAGCATTTT
NA,TRBV19,TRBJ1-4,NA,CASSIARGTNEKLFF,TGTGCCAGTAGTATAGCCCGGGGGACTAATGAAAAACTGTTTTTT
NA,TRBV19,TRBJ2-1,NA,CASSRDLADGNEQFF,TGTGCCAGTAGCCGGGACTTGGCCGATGGAAATGAGCAGTTCTTC
NA,TRBV27,TRBJ1-1,NA,CASSLSGGMNTEAFF,TGTGCCAGCAGTTTATCTGGCGGAATGAACACTGAAGCTTTCTTT
NA,TRBV25-1,TRBJ1-1,NA,CASSGDTRGDTEAFF,TGTGCCAGCAGTGGGGACACCAGGGGTGACACTGAAGCTTTCTTT
NA,TRBV2,TRBJ1-4,NA,CASRDRGLNEKLFF,TGTGCCAGCAGGGACCGGGGTTTAAATGAAAAACTGTTTTTT
TRBD2,TRBV4-1,TRBJ2-6,few,CASSQDASGVLAGANVLTF,TGCGCCAGCAGCCAAGATGCTAGCGGGGTCCTCGCTGGGGCCAACGTCCTGACTTTC
NA,TRBV25-1,TRBJ1-5,NA,CASTGRGGKSNQPQHF,TGTGCCAGCACCGGGCGGGGGGGAAAGAGCAATCAGCCCCAGCATTTT
TRBD1,TRBV3-1/TRBV3-2,TRBJ1-5,once,CASSPGQGKSQHF,TGTGCCAGCAGCCCGGGACAGGGGAAGTCCCAGCATTTT
TRBD2,TRBV6-5,TRBJ2-1,NA,CASRGASGGNEQFF,TGTGCCAGCCGCGGGGCTAGCGGGGGAAATGAGCAGTTCTTC
TRBD1,TRBV3-1/TRBV3-2,TRBJ2-2,few,CASSARQGASTGELFF,TGTGCCAGCAGCGCTCGACAGGGGGCAAGTACCGGGGAGCTGTTTTTT
TRBD2,TRBV9,TRBJ2-5,NA,CASSVRCPGGETQYF,TGTGCCAGCAGCGTAAGGTGCCCGGGGGGAGAGACCCAGTACTTC
TRBD2,TRBV5-1,TRBJ2-7,NA,CASSLGASGIYEQYF,TGCGCCAGCAGCTTGGGGGCTAGCGGGATCTACGAGCAGTACTTC
NA,TRBV18,TRBJ1-6,NA,CASSPGGTLNSPLHF,TGTGCCAGCTCACCAGGTGGGACACTGAATTCACCCCTCCACTTT
TRBD1,TRBV15,TRBJ2-1,NA,CATSRTGTGRDNEQFF,TGTGCCACCAGCAGGACCGGGACAGGGAGAGACAATGAGCAGTTCTTC
TRBD1,TRBV25-1,TRBJ1-2,NA,CASGETGTESGYTF,TGTGCCAGCGGAGAGACAGGGACGGAGTCTGGCTACACCTTC
NA,TRBV9,TRBJ2-7,once,CASSVTRSSEQYF,TGTGCCAGCAGCGTAACTAGGTCTAGCGAGCAGTACTTC
NA,TRBV9,TRBJ2-3,NA,CASSVDVGGTDTQYF,TGTGCCAGCAGCGTAGATGTAGGGGGCACAGATACGCAGTATTTT
TRBD1,TRBV7-8,TRBJ2-1,NA,CASSRLRDRVNEQFF,TGTGCCAGCAGCCGACTCCGGGACAGGGTGAATGAGCAGTTCTTC
TRBD1,TRBV7-9,TRBJ1-6,NA,CASSFHSGQGNSPLHF,TGTGCCAGCAGCTTCCATTCAGGACAGGGGAATTCACCCCTCCACTTT
TRBD1,TRBV5-8,TRBJ2-3,once,CASSLGLDRGTDTQYF,TGTGCCAGCAGCTTGGGGCTTGACAGGGGCACAGATACGCAGTATTTT
NA,TRBV6-4,TRBJ2-1,NA,CAIDRDSNFSYNEQFF,TGTGCCATCGACAGGGACTCAAACTTCTCCTACAATGAGCAGTTCTTC
NA,TRBV3-1/TRBV3-2,TRBJ2-1,NA,CASTPRGRGSSYNEQFF,TGTGCCAGCACTCCGAGGGGGAGGGGATCGTCCTACAATGAGCAGTTCTTC
NA,TRBV7-8,TRBJ1-1,NA,CASSQNRQINAEAFF,TGTGCCAGCAGCCAAAACCGACAGATCAACGCTGAAGCTTTCTTT
TRBD1,TRBV5-1,TRBJ1-4,NA,CASSEGQGNEKLFF,TGCGCCAGCTCCGAGGGACAGGGAAATGAAAAACTGTTTTTT
TRBD2,TRBV24-1,TRBJ2-3,NA,CATSDPTSGTDTQYF,TGTGCCACCAGTGATCCGACTAGCGGCACAGATACGCAGTATTTT
NA,TRBV3-1/TRBV3-2,TRBJ1-6,NA,CASSQVGPSRGSPLHF,TGTGCCAGCAGCCAAGTTGGGCCATCTAGGGGTTCACCCCTCCACTTT
NA,TRBV3-1/TRBV3-2,TRBJ1-6,NA,CASRPTPLGSSPLHF,TGTGCCAGCAGGCCAACCCCTTTGGGGAGTTCACCCCTCCACTTT
TRBD1,TRBV30,TRBJ1-2,NA,CAWTGGNYGYTF,TGTGCCTGGACAGGGGGGAACTATGGCTACACCTTC
TRBD2,TRBV7-9,TRBJ2-1,NA,CASSLLAGGPNEQFF,TGTGCCAGCAGCTTGCTAGCGGGAGGGCCCAATGAGCAGTTCTTC